The 19 T cell receptor beta chains below come from one sample, sequenced in a study of T cell responses to AZD1222 COVID-19 vaccine (TCRdb year 2021). The time point label, as the study defines it: about 28 days (+/-7) after the second vaccine dose. Library preparation employed the immunoSEQ multiplex PCR assay. What TCRdb holds here is the immuneACCESS table cut down to in-frame rearrangements. Part of the clones is not present; checked against another copy, under half of the missing clones reflect an unresolved V gene, and the others are unexplained. The sample data list some 150,000 clones, and 88% of these were observed just once. In total, the top ten clones hold 3% to 4% of the sample. The sample was peripheral blood, taken 28 days after the second AZD1222 dose. These receptors were obtained from an adult who received the AZD1222 COVID-19 vaccine.

This clone was counted once. The CDR3 DNA sequence: TGTGCCAGTAGTACCTCGGAGAAGATAAACACTGAAGCTTTCTTT. This encodes CASSTSEKINTEAFF. The rearrangement uses TRBV19 and TRBJ1-1; D remains ambiguous. Germline V gives CDR1 LNHDA, CDR2 SQIVND (reference sequence). The V gene lost 4 bases and the J gene lost 2 bases, with 14 bases spanning the gap. The CDR3 contains 15 residues.

V gene TRBV15 combines with J gene TRBJ2-5; D is undetermined. This CDR3 has 14 residues. Germline assignment: CDR1 LNHNV and CDR2 YYDKDF (reference sequence). V lost 3 bases and J lost 9, with 17 bases in between. CDR3 region: CATSRPPRGSSQYF. The CDR3 DNA reads TGTGCCACCAGCAGGCCTCCTCGTGGTTCTTCCCAGTACTTC.

The J gene is TRBJ2-3, the V gene TRBV27; D ambiguous. Germline assignment: CDR1 MNHEY and CDR2 SMNVEV (reference sequence). The CDR3 is 14 amino acids. Trimming removed 2 bases from V and 0 bases from J, with 6 bases in between. The CDR3 DNA is TGTGCCAGCAGTTTAAGAAAGAGCACAGATACGCAGTATTTT. As protein: CASSLRKSTDTQYF.

This chain uses TRBV27 with TRBJ1-5, with TRBD1 matching 9 bases. The CDR3 has 15 residues. J lost 3 bases, V lost 6 bases, and 6 bases had no gene match. Germline V gene sequence: CDR1 MNHEY, CDR2 SMNVEV (reference sequence). As DNA, the CDR3 is TGTGCCAGCAGAACGACAGGGGGAAACAATCAGCCCCAGCATTTT. It specifies CASRTTGGNNQPQHF.

This clone was counted a few times. The rearrangement joins TRBV20-1 to TRBJ1-4, with a tentative D call TRBD1 (5 bases). The CDR3 sequence is 14 residues long. Germline V CDR1 and CDR2: DFQATT, SNEGSKA (reference sequence). V lost 3 bases, J lost 7 bases, and 15 bases lay in between. CDR3 sequence: CSASTAGPGEKLFF. The CDR3 DNA reads TGCAGTGCTAGTACCGCAGGGCCTGGTGAAAAACTGTTTTTT.

The chain links TRBV10-1 to TRBJ2-7, with 8 bases aligning to TRBD2. The length of the CDR3 is 14 residues. Per the germline V gene, CDR1 is WNHNN and CDR2 is SYGVQD (reference sequence). The junction had 2 bases not matched to a gene; V was cut back by 4 bases and J by 0 bases. The CDR3 protein is CASSGSGGSYEQYF. CDR3 sequence (DNA): TGCGCCAGCAGTGGCAGCGGGGGCTCCTACGAGCAGTACTTC.

The chain carries TRBV30 and TRBJ1-5; D may be TRBD1 (5 bases). This CDR3 is 16 amino acids long. V was trimmed by 0 bases and J by 4 bases, leaving 16 bases between them. From germline, CDR1 is GTSNPN and CDR2 SVGIG (reference sequence). CDR3 region: CAWSVEWGDGNQPQHF. The CDR3, as DNA: TGTGCCTGGAGTGTCGAATGGGGGGACGGGAATCAGCCCCAGCATTTT.

The count of this clone is one. This chain uses TRBV19 with TRBJ2-7, with D perhaps TRBD1 or TRBD2 (7 bases each). Trimming shortened V by 4 bases and J by 2 bases, and 9 bases separated the two germline ends. From germline, CDR1 is LNHDA and CDR2 SQIVND (reference sequence). The CDR3 runs 13 residues. The CDR3 DNA reads TGTGCCAGTAGTACAGGGGGGGCCTACGAGCAGTACTTC. It is translated as CASSTGGAYEQYF. Filled out from reference TRBV19 and TRBJ2-7, the complete variable domain reads DGGITQSPKYLFRKEGQNVTLSCEQNLNHDAMYWYRQDPGQGLRLIYYSQIVNDFQKGDIAEGYSVSREKKESFPLTVTSAQKNPTAFYLCASSTGGAYEQYFGPGTRLTVT.

V gene TRBV5-1 combines with J gene TRBJ2-3, with a weak D call TRBD1 (6 bases). This CDR3 spans 14 amino acids. Deletions cut 4 bases from V and 3 bases from J, with 12 bases between. The germline CDR1 and CDR2 sequences are SGHRS and YFSETQ. The CDR3 DNA reads as TGCGCCAGCAGCAGGACAGATCGTACAGATACGCAGTATTTT. Protein: CASSRTDRTDTQYF.

The chain has TRBV10-3 and TRBJ2-7; D is unresolved. The V gene lost 4 bases and the J gene lost 5 bases, with 6 bases spanning the gap. Germline V gene sequence: CDR1 ENHRY, CDR2 SYGVKD. This CDR3 contains 11 residues. CDR3 sequence reads: CAISVADEQYF. For the CDR3, the DNA is TGTGCCATCAGTGTTGCGGACGAGCAGTACTTC.

The J gene is TRBJ2-7, the V gene TRBV6-2 or TRBV6-3, with 10 bases that match TRBD2. The germline gives CDR1 MNHEY, CDR2 SVGEGT. The CDR3 has 14 residues. Unmatched junction bases numbered 3, after V lost 6 bases and J lost 1 base. CDR3 protein: CASSLSGGSYEQYF. CDR3 DNA: TGTGCCAGCAGCCTTAGCGGGGGGTCCTACGAGCAGTACTTC.

J is TRBJ1-2 and V is TRBV5-1; D might be TRBD1 (5 bases). The CDR3 length is 14 residues. Germline-derived CDR1 and CDR2 are SGHRS and YFSETQ. Trimming stripped 4 bases from V and 8 bases from J, with 18 bases between. The CDR3 here is CASSPQEGGIGYTF. DNA for the CDR3: TGCGCCAGCAGCCCACAGGAAGGCGGTATCGGCTACACCTTC.

V gene TRBV5-1 combines with J gene TRBJ1-2; 10 bases are shared with TRBD1. The germline CDR1 and CDR2 sequences are SGHRS and YFSETQ. The CDR3 is made up of 14 amino acids. V dropped 4 bases and J dropped 5; count of bases not matched to a gene: 5. In nucleotides, the CDR3 is TGCGCCAGCAGCGCCCGGGACAGGGGTTATGGCTACACCTTC. Protein sequence: CASSARDRGYGYTF.

The V and J genes are TRBV18 and TRBJ2-4; 10 bases align to TRBD1. From germline, CDR1 is KGHSH and CDR2 LQKENI. CDR3 size: 14 residues. V lost 6 bases, J lost 5 bases, and 4 bases stayed unmatched. Here the CDR3 DNA reads TGTGCCAGCTCGAAGACAGGGGGCGAAAACATTCAGTACTTC. Translation gives CASSKTGGENIQYF.

V and J are TRBV24-1 and TRBJ1-1, with 9 bases matching TRBD1. V lost 7 bases to trimming and J lost 4 bases; unmatched junction nucleotides: 3. Germline V gene sequence: CDR1 KGHDR, CDR2 SFDVKD. The CDR3 is 13 residues long. CDR3 DNA: TGTGCCACCAGGGGGACAGGGTCCACTGAAGCTTTCTTT. It encodes CATRGTGSTEAFF.

The gene calls are TRBV3-1 (or the pseudogene TRBV3-2) and TRBJ2-7, with D uncertain. V was clipped by 3 bases and J by 5 bases, with 17 bases between them. The CDR3 loop spans 15 amino acids. Germline-derived CDR1 and CDR2 are LGHDT and YNNKEL (reference sequence). Written as DNA, the CDR3 is TGTGCCAGCAGCCATTCCGGGCCGTCCTCGGACGAGCAGTACTTC. Residues: CASSHSGPSSDEQYF.

V gene TRBV5-1 combines with J gene TRBJ2-5; 9 nucleotides line up with TRBD2. The trim removed 6 bases at V and 4 bases at J, leaving 13 bases unmatched. This CDR3 contains 16 residues. Germline V lookup: CDR1 SGHRS, CDR2 YFSETQ. The CDR3 sequence is CASTRGGSGSGETQYF. DNA for the CDR3: TGCGCCAGCACAAGAGGAGGTAGCGGGAGCGGAGAGACCCAGTACTTC. Complete variable domain (other parts from reference TRBV5-1 and TRBJ2-5): KAGVTQTPRYLIKTRGQQVTLSCSPISGHRSVSWYQQTPGQGLQFLFEYFSETQRNKGNFPGRFSGRQFSNSRSEMNVSTLELGDSALYLCASTRGGSGSGETQYFGPGTRLLVL.

The CDR3 DNA sequence: TGTGCCAGCAGCCAAGATTTGGTTGGGGGACAGGGGCAGTTTGAGCAGTACTTC. Encoded protein: CASSQDLVGGQGQFEQYF. The chain has TRBV4-2 and TRBJ2-7; 10 nucleotides line up with TRBD1. Germline V gene data show CDR1 as LGHNA and CDR2 as YNFKEQ. The V and J ends lost 0 bases and 7 bases, in that order; junction bases with no gene match: 15. The CDR3 spans 18 residues.

The rearrangement joins TRBV4-3 to TRBJ1-4, with D possibly being TRBD1 (5 bases). CDR3 length: 14 amino acids. Germline CDR1 reads LGHNA; CDR2 reads YSLEER. V gave up 1 base and J gave up 7 bases, with 10 bases separating them. The CDR3 coding sequence is TGCGCCAGCAGCCAAGGACAGAGCTCTGAAAAACTGTTTTTT. Translated: CASSQGQSSEKLFF.